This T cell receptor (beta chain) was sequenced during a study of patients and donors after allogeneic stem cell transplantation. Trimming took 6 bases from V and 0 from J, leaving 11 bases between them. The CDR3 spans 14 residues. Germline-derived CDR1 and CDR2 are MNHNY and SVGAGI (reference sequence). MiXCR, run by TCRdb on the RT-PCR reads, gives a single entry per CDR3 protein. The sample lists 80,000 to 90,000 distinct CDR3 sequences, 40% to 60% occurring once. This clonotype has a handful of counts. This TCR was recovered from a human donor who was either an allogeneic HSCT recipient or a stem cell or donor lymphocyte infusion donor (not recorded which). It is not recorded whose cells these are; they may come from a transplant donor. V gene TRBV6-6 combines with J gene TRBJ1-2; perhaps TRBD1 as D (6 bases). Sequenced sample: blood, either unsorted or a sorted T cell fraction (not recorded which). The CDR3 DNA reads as TGTGCCAGCAGGGGGGCGGACGCTAACTATGGCTACACCTTC. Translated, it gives CASRGADANYGYTF.